This T cell receptor (beta chain) was profiled in a study of blood T cell repertoires in COVID-19 (dated by TCRdb to 2019 to 2021). For the wider study: Collaborator samples came from the United States, Italy and Spain and covered acute and convalescent phases of COVID-19. Subjects who had been exposed to COVID-19, were actively infected with it, or had recovered from it provided the deeply sampled blood TCRbeta repertoires that made up the dataset. Where HLA class I and class II types were available, the types were taken from metadata supplied by the sample provider, not from assay-based typing. The repertoires were released in a freely available public database meant as a resource for research on the immune response to SARS-CoV-2. Samples came from the ongoing ImmuneRACE study (first 160 participants) plus 1,254 subjects from 6 global collaborators. The prospective study material was composed of cDNA or gDNA derived from T cells, B-cell-depleted T cells, or PBMCs. Nearly every sample came with metadata listing a de-identified subject ID, COVID-19 status, age in years and sex.

Collaborating institutions collected whole blood in K2EDTA tubes following their own protocols. For TCRbeta analysis, collaborator samples were shipped as frozen whole blood, as isolated PBMCs, or as DNA extracted from either sample type. TCRbeta CDR3 regions were amplified from genomic DNA using the immunoSEQ Assay, a bias-controlled multiplex PCR. As for the authors' bioinformatics: The number of nucleated cells in each sample was estimated from the amplification of reference gene primers within the assay. Sequence reads were collapsed and filtered to measure the absolute abundance of every unique TCRbeta CDR3 rearrangement. For each sample, productive Simpson clonality was calculated by taking the square root of Simpson's diversity index across productive rearrangements. Drawn from immuneACCESS, this table holds only the in-frame rearrangements with V and J called that TCRdb kept. Clones are partly lost; checked studies trace under half to an unresolved V gene and leave the rest unexplained. V and J calls plus clone size are reproduced from that table; the DNA served to infer D and trimming. This sample has 100,000 to 150,000 clones in its table, and more than 75% of those were observed once. Roughly 2.1% of the sample is taken by the ten largest.

CDR1 is given as ENHRY and CDR2 as SYGVKD, both from the germline V gene. V is pared back by 6 bases and J by 0 bases, with 14 bases lying between the germline termini. Inclusive of the bounding cysteine and phenylalanine, the CDR3 is 16 residues long. Of all the DNA, just the CDR3 is kept, 48 bases in frame from base 1. Turning to this clone: Its target antigen remains unknown. No clone much larger than this one lies a single base away; base qualities are absent.

Beyond this particular receptor, the publication reports: The amount of clinical and demographic metadata varied by source and participant and was provided uncurated.

The sequence came from a woman aged 45-60 years with acute or convalescent COVID-19. The chain couples TRBV10-3 to TRBJ2-2, with the D gene uncertain. Sequencing was done on a sample of peripheral blood. The CDR3 sequence is CAISLLLLANTGELFF. The DNA sequence follows: TGTGCCATCAGCCTTTTGTTGTTAGCGAACACCGGGGAGCTGTTTTTT.